A selection of T cell receptor beta chains follows, all from one sample in a study of blood T cell repertoires in COVID-19. This table comes from immunoSEQ multiplex PCR, and its TCRdb copy is limited to in-frame clones, with some not included. The data show some 65,000 clones, under 85% seen once. The sequenced sample consisted of peripheral blood. Source of these receptors: a woman of 80 years or more with acute or convalescent COVID-19. Both conserved end residues are part of each CDR3. The D gene is left open where the match is weak. A clone size is listed for some rows: how often the clone was seen (once, few, many), or a class if it is expanded.

>TRBD1|TRBJ1-5|NA|TRBV28
CASSAGTGGLGSSNQPQHF
TGTGCCAGCAGCGCTGGGACAGGGGGCCTTGGCTCGAGCAATCAGCCCCAGCATTTT
>NA|TRBJ2-2|NA|TRBV3-1/TRBV3-2
CASSPIVWCTGELFF
TGTGCCAGCAGCCCTATAGTTTGGTGCACCGGGGAGCTGTTTTTT
>NA|TRBJ1-4|NA|TRBV2
CASSEEDIGEKLFF
TGTGCCAGCAGTGAAGAGGACATAGGGGAAAAACTGTTTTTT
>NA|TRBJ2-1|NA|TRBV10-1
CASSESRQASSYNEQFF
TGCGCCAGCAGTGAGTCTCGGCAGGCCAGCTCCTACAATGAGCAGTTCTTC
>TRBD1|TRBJ1-2|NA|TRBV10-1
CASSGGTERNYGYTF
TGCGCCAGCAGCGGCGGGACAGAGCGGAACTATGGCTACACCTTC
>TRBD1|TRBJ2-1|NA|TRBV7-9
CASSGGTGEGSYNEQFF
TGTGCCAGCAGCGGAGGGACAGGGGAAGGTTCCTACAATGAGCAGTTCTTC
>NA|TRBJ2-3|few|TRBV5-6
CASSLAGLLKRGWGNTQYF
TGTGCCAGCAGCTTGGCGGGACTGCTCAAGAGAGGATGGGGAAATACGCAGTATTTT
>TRBD1|TRBJ1-1|NA|TRBV27
CASSLSQGQGVAFF
TGTGCCAGCAGCCTCTCTCAGGGACAGGGGGTAGCTTTCTTT
>NA|TRBJ2-5|NA|TRBV11-2
CASSLFSTSRVQETQYF
TGTGCCAGCAGCTTATTTAGCACTAGCAGAGTCCAAGAGACCCAGTACTTC
>TRBD2|TRBJ2-1|NA|TRBV5-1
CASSKLGGRVDEQFF
TGCGCCAGCAGCAAACTAGGCGGGAGGGTGGATGAGCAGTTCTTC
>NA|TRBJ2-1|NA|TRBV5-1
CASSASGGYNEQFF
TGCGCCAGCAGCGCATCCGGGGGATACAATGAGCAGTTCTTC
>TRBD2|TRBJ2-7|large|TRBV4-2
CASSQEGLAAPSYEQYF
TGTGCCAGCAGCCAAGAGGGACTAGCGGCCCCCTCCTACGAGCAGTACTTC
>NA|TRBJ1-5|NA|TRBV5-4
CASSLPNQPQHF
TGTGCCAGCAGCTTGCCGAATCAGCCCCAGCATTTT
>TRBD1|TRBJ2-6|NA|TRBV29-1
CSAATGTASGANVLTF
TGCAGCGCCGCGACAGGGACGGCCTCTGGGGCCAACGTCCTGACTTTC
>NA|TRBJ2-2|NA|TRBV11-3
CASSLGPGDTGELFF
TGTGCCAGCAGCTTAGGCCCAGGGGACACCGGGGAGCTGTTTTTT
>TRBD2|TRBJ2-1|once|TRBV9
CASSASGNNEQFF
TGTGCCAGCAGCGCTAGCGGGAACAATGAGCAGTTCTTC
>TRBD1|TRBJ1-2|NA|TRBV28
CASSLVGQRGQGYYGYTF
TGTGCCAGCAGCTTGGTCGGGCAGCGGGGACAGGGGTACTATGGCTACACCTTC
>NA|TRBJ1-4|NA|TRBV28
CASSLGGPNEKLFF
TGTGCCAGCAGTTTAGGGGGCCCGAATGAAAAACTGTTTTTT
>TRBD2|TRBJ2-7|NA|TRBV14
CASSHLSPGLTKYEQYF
TGTGCCAGCAGCCATCTTTCCCCGGGACTAACGAAATACGAGCAGTACTTC
>TRBD1|TRBJ2-3|NA|TRBV29-1
CSVDRGPPDTQYF
TGCAGCGTAGACAGGGGGCCCCCAGATACGCAGTATTTT
>NA|TRBJ1-5|NA|TRBV18
CASSPSSGNQPQHF
TGTGCCAGCTCACCCTCCAGCGGCAATCAGCCCCAGCATTTT
>NA|TRBJ2-3|NA|TRBV29-1
CSAALRASTDTQYF
TGCAGCGCTGCATTGCGAGCTAGCACAGATACGCAGTATTTT
>NA|TRBJ2-1|few|TRBV4-1
CASSQDRGWEQFF
TGCGCCAGCAGCCAAGATAGGGGGTGGGAGCAGTTCTTC
>NA|TRBJ1-2|NA|TRBV19
CASSIFSYGYTF
TGTGCCAGTAGTATATTCAGCTATGGCTACACCTTC
>TRBD1|TRBJ1-5|NA|TRBV19
CASSPLTGGNQPQHF
TGTGCCAGTAGTCCCCTAACAGGGGGCAATCAGCCCCAGCATTTT
>NA|TRBJ2-7|few|TRBV6-2/TRBV6-3
CASSLRGLIGHEQYF
TGTGCCAGCAGTTTGCGAGGGTTGATCGGCCACGAGCAGTACTTC
>TRBD2|TRBJ2-7|NA|TRBV5-1
CASSPGLAGVYEQYF
TGCGCCAGCAGCCCGGGACTAGCGGGAGTCTACGAGCAGTACTTC
>TRBD1|TRBJ2-7|NA|TRBV14
CASTTIRDSEQYF
TGTGCCAGCACCACAATCCGGGACAGCGAGCAGTACTTC
>NA|TRBJ2-2|NA|TRBV5-1
CASSFRTGRLNTGELFF
TGCGCCAGCAGCTTTCGAACAGGTCGATTAAACACCGGGGAGCTGTTTTTT
>NA|TRBJ1-1|NA|TRBV5-6
CASSLFVGQGNTEAFF
TGTGCCAGCAGCCTTTTTGTTGGGCAGGGGAACACTGAAGCTTTCTTT
>TRBD1|TRBJ1-5|NA|TRBV19
CASSMVRGPQSQHF
TGTGCCAGTAGTATGGTCAGGGGGCCCCAGTCCCAGCATTTT
>NA|TRBJ1-4|NA|TRBV15
CATSRPGVTNEKLFF
TGTGCCACCAGCAGACCCGGGGTCACTAATGAAAAACTGTTTTTT
>TRBD1|TRBJ2-7|NA|TRBV25-1
CASSAGTGAYEQYF
TGTGCCAGCAGTGCCGGGACAGGAGCCTACGAGCAGTACTTC
>TRBD2|TRBJ2-7|few|TRBV9
CASASGTTYEQYF
TGTGCCAGCGCTAGCGGGACGACCTACGAGCAGTACTTC